The text below deals with one TCR beta chain. This clonotype was counted only a few times. Which antigen it targets is not known. Base qualities are not at hand, and no much larger clone is one base apart. This specimen belongs to a study of T cell repertoires in aging, cancer and after chemotherapy (dated 2019 in TCRdb). For the study in its entirety: Donors spanned six age groups from 30 or younger to 70 or older, with at least three individuals per group. Healthy donor control TCR repertoires were recorded over several months to years and showed clear clonal overlap across re-sampling. The full dataset contained several million TCR reads. Peripheral blood TCR beta repertoires from healthy donors and cancer patients were profiled to examine immunoaging and T cell reconstitution after chemotherapy. A cohort of some 210 cancer patients (approximately 91 with hematological and around 130 with solid cancers) was assembled, and approximately 95 healthy donors were included as a reference group. General study outcomes and caveats: In both cancer cohorts, the median generation probability rose over the chemotherapy interval, which suggests that the repertoire was reconstituted through rebound thymic output. In healthy donors, the drop in TCR diversity with age came mainly from a loss of richness, whereas in cancer patients a loss of evenness also played a part. Untreated patients with hematological or solid cancers showed significantly lower blood TCR diversity and higher clonality than age-matched healthy donors. It was noted by the authors that conclusions about immunological memory after chemotherapy cannot be drawn from the repertoire data.

Rearranged TRB sequences spanning V, D and J segments were amplified by multiplex touch-down PCR using a mixed TRB-A/B primer pool. Illumina adapters and sample indices were attached to the amplicons through two consecutive PCR reactions run with Phusion HS II polymerase. The amplicons were purified from gel with the NucleoSpin Gel and PCR Clean-up kit and then assessed with Qubit and an Agilent 2100 Bioanalyzer. Sequencing of the libraries was done on an Illumina MiSeq with paired-end, single-indexed 600-cycle runs. The authors processed their data as follows. MiXCR versions 2.12 and 3.0.5 were used to process the TRB sequences. Each unique CDR3 nucleotide sequence was treated as one clone, and only productive sequences with two or more reads were kept. Repertoire metrics included Shannon diversity, evenness, clonality (one minus evenness), and alpha-parameterized diversity profiles from alpha 0 to 5. The IGoR algorithm was used to compute generation probabilities of clones in paired pre- and post-chemotherapy samples. Starting from the raw public reads, TCRdb applied fastp trimming at Q25, assembled clones with MiXCR and retained in-frame beta chains. Every distinct CDR3 protein forms one entry, paired with its most common genes and DNA. These V and J calls rely on TCRdb rather than the paper's analysis. For this sample the table gives 10,000 to 15,000 distinct CDR3 sequences, of which 35% to 40% were detected only once. Together, the top ten hold 6.6% of the sample.

TCR beta rearrangements were amplified from genomic DNA isolated from peripheral blood, not from sorted cells or RNA. The CDR3 contains 14 residues, cysteine and phenylalanine counted. Only the CDR3 DNA stays, 42 bases, in frame from base 1. Looking up the germline V gene yields CDR1 SGHDT and CDR2 YYEEEE. At the junction V is shortened by 1 base and J by 6 bases, with 11 bases in between. This sequence originates from a human donor in good health. The donor label of this sample is uncertain. The sample taken for sequencing was blood. The rearranged segments are TRBV5-6 and TRBJ1-5, with the D gene uncertain. The CDR3 region reads CASSLRGSGQPQHF. The DNA sequence is as follows: TGTGCCAGCAGCTTGCGGGGATCTGGTCAGCCCCAGCATTTT.